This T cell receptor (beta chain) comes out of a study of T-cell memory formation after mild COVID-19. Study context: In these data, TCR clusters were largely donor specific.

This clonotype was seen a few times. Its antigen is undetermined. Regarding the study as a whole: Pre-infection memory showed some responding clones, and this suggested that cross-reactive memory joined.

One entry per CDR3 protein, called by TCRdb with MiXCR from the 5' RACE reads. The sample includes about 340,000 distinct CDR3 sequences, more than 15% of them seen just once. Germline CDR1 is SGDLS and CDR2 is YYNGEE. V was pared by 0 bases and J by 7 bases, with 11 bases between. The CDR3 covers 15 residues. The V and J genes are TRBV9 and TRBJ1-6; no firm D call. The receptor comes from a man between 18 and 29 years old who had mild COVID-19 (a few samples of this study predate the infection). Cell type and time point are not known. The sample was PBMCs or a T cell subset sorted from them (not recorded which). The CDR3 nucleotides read TGTGCCAGCAGCGTAGGGGGATCGGGGAATTCACCCCTCCACTTT. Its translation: CASSVGGSGNSPLHF. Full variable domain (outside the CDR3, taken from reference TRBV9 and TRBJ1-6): DSGVTQTPKHLITATGQRVTLRCSPRSGDLSVYWYQQSLDQGLQFLIQYYNGEERAKGNILERFSAQQFPDLHSELNLSSLELGDSALYFCASSVGGSGNSPLHFGNGTRLTVT.